Below are 14 T cell receptor beta chains sequenced from a single sample in a study of CD8 T cells in Susac syndrome. RNA, at about 0.45 to 1 ug, was reverse transcribed with random hexamers. TCRdb passed the immunoSEQ multiplex PCR reads through MiXCR, listing each CDR3 protein once. Seen here are tens of thousands of distinct CDR3 sequences, approximately 93% observed once, and the top ten hold about 0.5%. The sample consisted of CD8+ T cells from PBMCs. The source is a human donor with Susac syndrome.

This chain joins TRBV6-5 and TRBJ1-6; 7 positions match TRBD1. V was clipped by 4 bases and J by 6 bases; unmatched bases: 6. The CDR3 spans 15 residues. The germline V gene encodes CDR1 MNHEY and CDR2 SVGAGI. The CDR3 is CASSSRQGVNSPLHF. CDR3 DNA sequence: TGTGCCAGCAGTTCACGACAGGGAGTTAATTCACCCCTCCACTTT.

The gene calls are TRBV7-2 and TRBJ2-7, with D possibly matching TRBD2 (5 bases). The CDR3 contains 15 residues. Looked up from germline, CDR1 is SGHTA and CDR2 is FQGNSA. The V end lost 2 bases, the J end lost 0 bases, and 11 bases lay between the germline ends. The CDR3 DNA is TGTGCCAGCAGCTTAACCCCGGAGGTCTCCTACGAGCAGTACTTC. Protein: CASSLTPEVSYEQYF.

V and J are TRBV12-3 or TRBV12-4 and TRBJ2-7; D is undetermined. V lost 0 bases and J lost 4, with 10 bases in between. There are 14 residues in the CDR3. The CDR3 loop reads CASSLARRSYEQYF. The CDR3 coding sequence is TGTGCCAGCAGTTTAGCGAGACGGTCTTACGAGCAGTACTTC.

The chain joins TRBV27 to TRBJ1-1; the D is unclear. Germline loops: CDR1 MNHEY, CDR2 SMNVEV (reference sequence). Trimming pared 2 bases from V and 7 bases from J, leaving 11 bases between. The CDR3 extends over 13 amino acids. CDR3 sequence: CASSLQVTDEAFF. The CDR3 DNA reads as TGTGCCAGCAGTTTACAGGTTACCGATGAAGCTTTCTTT.

This chain links TRBV5-6 with TRBJ2-7; TRBD1 might be the D (6 bases). The germline V gene encodes CDR1 SGHDT and CDR2 YYEEEE. There are 13 residues in the CDR3. With 0 bases removed from V and 8 bases from J, the gap between germline ends came to 12 bases. CDR3 region: CASSLGRGAQQYF. CDR3 DNA: TGTGCCAGCAGCTTGGGCAGGGGAGCCCAGCAGTACTTC.

This sequence joins TRBV28 and TRBJ2-1; TRBD1 aligns across 11 bases. In germline, CDR1 is MDHEN, CDR2 SYDVKM. The CDR3 has 15 residues. The V and J ends lost 5 bases and 8 bases, in that order; junction bases with no gene match: 8. The CDR3 DNA follows: TGTGCCAGCAGTGCCCCGGGACAGGGGGACCATGAGCAGTTCTTC. Amino acid sequence: CASSAPGQGDHEQFF.

This clonotype appeared once. The chain carries TRBV28 and TRBJ1-1, with TRBD1 matching 9 bases. Germline-derived CDR1 and CDR2 are MDHEN and SYDVKM. Trimming at V came to 9 bases and at J to 3 bases, leaving 11 bases not matched to a gene. CDR3 length: 15 residues. The CDR3 nucleotides read TGTGCCAGTTGGACAGGGGCTGATTCGTACACTGAAGCTTTCTTT. Amino acids: CASWTGADSYTEAFF.

The chain employs TRBV5-6 and TRBJ2-7; D is unresolved. CDR1 is SGHDT and CDR2 is YYEEEE in the germline V gene. V was cut by 2 bases and J by 6 bases, with 6 bases left in between. The CDR3 consists of 11 residues. The CDR3 sequence: CASSFSAEQYF. The CDR3 DNA reads as TGTGCCAGCAGCTTTTCTGCCGAGCAGTACTTC.

CDR3 protein: CASSRYEQGYETQYF. Written as DNA, the CDR3 is TGCGCCAGCAGCAGATACGAACAGGGTTACGAGACCCAGTACTTC. The chain joins TRBV4-1 to TRBJ2-5, with D possibly matching TRBD1 (6 bases). Per the germline V gene, CDR1 is MGHRA and CDR2 is YSYEKL. The CDR3 sequence is 15 residues long. V lost 5 bases to trimming and J lost 5 bases, with 18 bases between them.

Remarks on this clonotype: A read error is likely, as this CDR3 ends without the conserved phenylalanine or tryptophan. The chain is built from TRBV19 and TRBJ1-1; the match to TRBD1 covers 12 bases. V lost 7 bases, J lost 4 bases, and 7 bases stayed unmatched. The CDR3 loop spans 15 amino acids. Germline V gene data show CDR1 as LNHDA and CDR2 as SQIVND (reference sequence). CDR3 sequence (DNA): TGTGCCAGTAAGAGGGGACAGGGGGCTATCACTGAAGCTTTCGAT. Its protein product is CASKRGQGAITEAFD.

The chain employs TRBV2 and TRBJ1-1; no definite D call. CDR1 and CDR2 from the germline V gene are SNHLY and FYNNEI. The CDR3 is 14 residues long. V was cut by 4 bases and J by 0 bases, with 9 bases left in between. The CDR3 nucleotides are TGTGCCAGCAGTGGGTCCATGATGAACACTGAAGCTTTCTTT. This codes for CASSGSMMNTEAFF.

This chain connects TRBV14 to TRBJ1-1; D may be TRBD1 (5 bases). Germline assignment: CDR1 SGHDN and CDR2 FVKESK. CDR3 length: 17 residues. The V end was cut by 0 bases, the J end by 0 bases, with 14 bases between. CDR3 nucleotide sequence: TGTGCCAGCAGCCAAGAATGGAGGGGAGCCCTGAACACTGAAGCTTTCTTT. This encodes CASSQEWRGALNTEAFF.

This clonotype was found once. The genes are TRBV11-2 and TRBJ2-3; 11 bases map to TRBD2. With V trimmed by 4 bases and J by 2 bases, 8 bases remained unmatched. CDR1 is SGHAT, CDR2 FQNNGV, per germline. The CDR3 is 17 residues long. The CDR3 spells CASSSPTSGVPTDTQYF. DNA for the CDR3: TGTGCCAGCAGCTCCCCGACTAGCGGGGTGCCCACAGATACGCAGTATTTT.

The chain carries TRBV9 and TRBJ2-7, with TRBD1 matching 7 bases. V dropped 3 bases and J dropped 5; count of bases not matched to a gene: 8. CDR1 is SGDLS and CDR2 is YYNGEE in the germline V gene. This CDR3 contains 14 residues. Here the CDR3 DNA reads TGTGCCAGCAGCGCCGCGGACAGGTCTAACGAGCAGTACTTC. This codes for CASSAADRSNEQYF.